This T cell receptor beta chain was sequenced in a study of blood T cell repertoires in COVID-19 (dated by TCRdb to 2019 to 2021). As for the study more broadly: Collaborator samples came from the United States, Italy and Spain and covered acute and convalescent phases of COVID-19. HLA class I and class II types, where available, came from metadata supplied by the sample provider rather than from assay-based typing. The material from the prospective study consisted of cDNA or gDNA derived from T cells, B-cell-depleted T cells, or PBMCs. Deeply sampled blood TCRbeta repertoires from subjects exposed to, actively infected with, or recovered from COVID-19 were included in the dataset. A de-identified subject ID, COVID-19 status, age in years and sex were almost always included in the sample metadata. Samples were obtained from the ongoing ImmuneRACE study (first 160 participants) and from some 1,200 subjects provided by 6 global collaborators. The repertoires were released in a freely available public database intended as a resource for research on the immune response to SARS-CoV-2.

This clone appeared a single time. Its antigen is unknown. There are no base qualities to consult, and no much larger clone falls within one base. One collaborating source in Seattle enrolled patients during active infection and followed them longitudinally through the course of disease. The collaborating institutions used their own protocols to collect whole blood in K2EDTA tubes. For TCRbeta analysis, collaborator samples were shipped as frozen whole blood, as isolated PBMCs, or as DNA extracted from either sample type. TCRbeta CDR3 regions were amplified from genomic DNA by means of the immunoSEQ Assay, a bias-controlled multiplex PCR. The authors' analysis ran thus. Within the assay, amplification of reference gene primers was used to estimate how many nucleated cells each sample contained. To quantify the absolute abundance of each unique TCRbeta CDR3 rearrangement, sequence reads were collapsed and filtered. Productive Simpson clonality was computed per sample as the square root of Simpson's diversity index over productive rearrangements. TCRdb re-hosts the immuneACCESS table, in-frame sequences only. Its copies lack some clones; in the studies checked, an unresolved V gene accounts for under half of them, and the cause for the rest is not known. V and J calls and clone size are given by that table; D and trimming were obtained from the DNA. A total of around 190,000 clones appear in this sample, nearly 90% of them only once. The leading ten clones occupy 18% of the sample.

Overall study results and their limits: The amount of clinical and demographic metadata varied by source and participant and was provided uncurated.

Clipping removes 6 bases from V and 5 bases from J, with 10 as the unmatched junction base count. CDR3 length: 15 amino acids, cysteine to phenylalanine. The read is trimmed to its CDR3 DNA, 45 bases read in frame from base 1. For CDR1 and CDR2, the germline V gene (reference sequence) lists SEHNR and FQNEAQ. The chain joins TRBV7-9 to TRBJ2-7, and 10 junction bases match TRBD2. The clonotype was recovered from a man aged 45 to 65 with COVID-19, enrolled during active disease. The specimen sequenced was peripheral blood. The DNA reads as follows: TGTGCCAGCAGTCCAAGCAGCGGGAGGGCCGACGAGCAGTACTTC. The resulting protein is CASSPSSGRADEQYF.